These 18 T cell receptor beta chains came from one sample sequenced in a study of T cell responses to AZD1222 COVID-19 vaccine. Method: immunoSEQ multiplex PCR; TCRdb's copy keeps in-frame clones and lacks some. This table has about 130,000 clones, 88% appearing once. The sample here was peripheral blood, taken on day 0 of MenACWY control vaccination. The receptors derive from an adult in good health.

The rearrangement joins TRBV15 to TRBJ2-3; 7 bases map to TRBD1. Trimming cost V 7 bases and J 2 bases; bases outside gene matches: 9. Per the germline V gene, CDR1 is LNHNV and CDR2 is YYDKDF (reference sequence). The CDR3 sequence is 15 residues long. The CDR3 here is CATTEQGSATDTQYF. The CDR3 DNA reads TGTGCCACCACGGAACAGGGGTCTGCCACAGATACGCAGTATTTT.

The CDR3 reads CASSLDSINGYTF. The CDR3 bases are TGTGCCAGCTCTTTGGACAGTATTAATGGCTACACCTTC. The chain couples TRBV18 to TRBJ1-2, with TRBD1 as a possible D gene (6 bases). Trimming removed 6 bases at V and 6 bases at J, with 14 bases between. The CDR3 length is 13 residues. Looked up from germline, CDR1 is KGHSH and CDR2 is LQKENI. Full variable domain (outside the CDR3, taken from reference TRBV18 and TRBJ1-2): NAGVMQNPRHLVRRRGQEARLRCSPMKGHSHVYWYRQLPEEGLKFMVYLQKENIIDESGMPKERFSAEFPKEGPSILRIQQVVRGDSAAYFCASSLDSINGYTFGSGTRLTVV.

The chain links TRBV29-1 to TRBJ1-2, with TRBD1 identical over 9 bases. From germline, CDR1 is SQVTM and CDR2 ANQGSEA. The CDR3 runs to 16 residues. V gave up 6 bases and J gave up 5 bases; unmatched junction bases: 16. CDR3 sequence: CSVAPPGQGYPYGYTF. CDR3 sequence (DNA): TGCAGCGTCGCCCCCCCCGGACAGGGGTATCCGTATGGCTACACCTTC.

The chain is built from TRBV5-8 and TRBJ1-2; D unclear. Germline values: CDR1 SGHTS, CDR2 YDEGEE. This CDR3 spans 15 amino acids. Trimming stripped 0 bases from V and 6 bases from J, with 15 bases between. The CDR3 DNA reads TGTGCCAGCAGCTTGGCCAGACGGGAATTGGATGGCTACACCTTC. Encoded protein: CASSLARRELDGYTF. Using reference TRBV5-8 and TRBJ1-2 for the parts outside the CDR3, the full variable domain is EAGVTQSPTHLIKTRGQQATLRCSPISGHTSVYWYQQALGLGLQFLLWYDEGEERNRGNFPPRFSGRQFPNYSSELNVNALELEDSALYLCASSLARRELDGYTFGSGTRLTVV.

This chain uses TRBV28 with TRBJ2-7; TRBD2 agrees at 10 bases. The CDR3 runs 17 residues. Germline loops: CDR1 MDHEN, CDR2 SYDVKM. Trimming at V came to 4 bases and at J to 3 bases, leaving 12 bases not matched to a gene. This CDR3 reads CASSSLAGTLVNYEQYF. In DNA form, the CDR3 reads TGTGCCAGCAGTTCACTAGCGGGGACCCTAGTGAACTACGAGCAGTACTTC.

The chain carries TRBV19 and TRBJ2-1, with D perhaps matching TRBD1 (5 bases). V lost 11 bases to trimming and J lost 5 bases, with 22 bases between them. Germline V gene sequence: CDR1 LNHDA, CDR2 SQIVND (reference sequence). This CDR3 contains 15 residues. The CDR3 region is CASSGLRAQDNEQFF. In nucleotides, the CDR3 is TGTGCCTCCTCAGGCCTCAGGGCGCAGGACAATGAGCAGTTCTTC.

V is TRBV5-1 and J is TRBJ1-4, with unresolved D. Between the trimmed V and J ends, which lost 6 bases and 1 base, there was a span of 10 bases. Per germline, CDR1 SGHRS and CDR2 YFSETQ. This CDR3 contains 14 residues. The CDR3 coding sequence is TGCGCCAGCACTATACCGGGAACTAATGAAAAACTGTTTTTT. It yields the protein CASTIPGTNEKLFF.

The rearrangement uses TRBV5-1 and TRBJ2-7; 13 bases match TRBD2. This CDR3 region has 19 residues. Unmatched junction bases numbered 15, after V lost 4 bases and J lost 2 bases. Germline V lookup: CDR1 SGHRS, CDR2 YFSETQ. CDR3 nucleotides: TGCGCCAGCAGCCCACGCCGCAGAACCGGGACTAGCGGGACCTACGAGCAGTACTTC. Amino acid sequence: CASSPRRRTGTSGTYEQYF.

For the CDR3, the DNA is TGTGCCATCAGTCGAGGGGCTCAGTATAATTCACCCCTCCACTTT. Protein product: CAISRGAQYNSPLHF. The rearrangement joins TRBV10-3 to TRBJ1-6; tentative D call: TRBD1 (5 bases). V lost 5 bases to trimming and J lost 4 bases, with 12 bases between them. Germline V gene data show CDR1 as ENHRY and CDR2 as SYGVKD. This CDR3 contains 15 residues.

The CDR3 nucleotides are TGTGCCAGCAGTTTAGGGAGCGGCTGGGCCCTCCACTTT. This gives the protein CASSLGSGWALHF. This sequence joins TRBV27 and TRBJ1-6; D gene unclear. The CDR3 has 13 amino acids. Per germline, CDR1 MNHEY and CDR2 SMNVEV (reference sequence). Trimming took off 2 bases at V and 14 bases at J, with 13 bases between the two ends.

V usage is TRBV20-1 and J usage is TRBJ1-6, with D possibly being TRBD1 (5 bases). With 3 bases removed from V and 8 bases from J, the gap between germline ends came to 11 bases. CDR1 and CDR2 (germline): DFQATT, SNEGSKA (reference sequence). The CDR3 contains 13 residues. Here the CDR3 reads CSASGGDYSPLHF. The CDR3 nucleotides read TGCAGTGCTAGTGGAGGGGACTATTCACCCCTCCACTTT.

The CDR3 sequence: CASSLAGTGVNEQYF. The CDR3 nucleotides read TGCGCCAGCAGCTTGGCCGGGACAGGGGTCAACGAGCAGTACTTC. The chain links TRBV5-1 to TRBJ2-7; 10 bases line up with TRBD1. The length of the CDR3 is 15 residues. Per the germline V gene, CDR1 is SGHRS and CDR2 is YFSETQ. The V and J ends lost 0 bases and 5 bases, in that order; junction bases with no gene match: 5.

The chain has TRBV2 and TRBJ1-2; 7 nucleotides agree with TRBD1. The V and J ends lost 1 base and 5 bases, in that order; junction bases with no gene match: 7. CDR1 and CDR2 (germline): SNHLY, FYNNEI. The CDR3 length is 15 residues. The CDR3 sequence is CASSEEVQGLYGYTF. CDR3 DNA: TGTGCCAGCAGTGAAGAGGTACAGGGGCTTTATGGCTACACCTTC.

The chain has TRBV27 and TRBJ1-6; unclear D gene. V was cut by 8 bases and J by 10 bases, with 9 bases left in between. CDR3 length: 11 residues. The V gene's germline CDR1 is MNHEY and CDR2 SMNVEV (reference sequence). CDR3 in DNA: TGTGCCAGCGGCCTGGGGTCACCCCTCCACTTT. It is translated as CASGLGSPLHF.

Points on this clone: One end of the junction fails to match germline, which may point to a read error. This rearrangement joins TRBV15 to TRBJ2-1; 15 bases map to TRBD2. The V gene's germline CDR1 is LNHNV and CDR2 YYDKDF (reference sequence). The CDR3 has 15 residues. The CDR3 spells CATSRDGLAGGPVVF. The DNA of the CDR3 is TGTGCCACCAGCAGAGACGGACTAGCGGGAGGGCCTGTTGTCTTC.

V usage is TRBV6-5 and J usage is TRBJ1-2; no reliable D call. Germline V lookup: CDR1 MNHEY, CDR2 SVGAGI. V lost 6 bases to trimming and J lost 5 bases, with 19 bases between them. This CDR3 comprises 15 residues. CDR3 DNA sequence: TGTGCCAGCAGGTACGATCGGACCCGGCAGTATGGCTACACCTTC. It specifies CASRYDRTRQYGYTF.

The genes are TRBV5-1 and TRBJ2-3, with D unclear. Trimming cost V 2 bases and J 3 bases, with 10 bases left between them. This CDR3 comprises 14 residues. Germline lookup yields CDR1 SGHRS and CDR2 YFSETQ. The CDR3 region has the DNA TGCGCCAGCAGCTTTTCGACCCCAACAGATACGCAGTATTTT. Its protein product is CASSFSTPTDTQYF.

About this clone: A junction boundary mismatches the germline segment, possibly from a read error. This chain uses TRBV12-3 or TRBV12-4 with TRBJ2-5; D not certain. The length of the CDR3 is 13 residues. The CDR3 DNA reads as TGTGCCAGCAGCTTAGATTCGATAAGGACCCAGTACTTC. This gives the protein CASSLDSIRTQYF.